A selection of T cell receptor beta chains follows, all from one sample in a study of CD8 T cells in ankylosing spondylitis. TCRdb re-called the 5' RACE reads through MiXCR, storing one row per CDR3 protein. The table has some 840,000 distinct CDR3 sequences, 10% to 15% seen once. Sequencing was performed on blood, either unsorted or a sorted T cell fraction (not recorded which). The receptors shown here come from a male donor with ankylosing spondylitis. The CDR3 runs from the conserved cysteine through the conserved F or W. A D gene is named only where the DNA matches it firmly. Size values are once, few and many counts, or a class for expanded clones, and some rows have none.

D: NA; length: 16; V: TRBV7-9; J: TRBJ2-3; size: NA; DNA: TGTGCCAGCAGCGCTTACCTTATCAGGGGAACAGATACGCAGTATTTT; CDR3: CASSAYLIRGTDTQYF
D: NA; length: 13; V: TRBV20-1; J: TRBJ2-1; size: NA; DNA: TGCAGTGCTAGAGACTGGGGGCCCAGGGAGCAGTTCTTC; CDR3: CSARDWGPREQFF
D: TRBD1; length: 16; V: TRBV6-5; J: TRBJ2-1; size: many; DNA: TGTGCCAGCAGTTACTCGAGACAGGGAAGGAACAATGAGCAGTTCTTC; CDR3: CASSYSRQGRNNEQFF
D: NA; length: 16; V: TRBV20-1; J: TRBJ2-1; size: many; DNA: TGCAGTGCTCCCGCCCGAGCCAAGAGATATTACAATGAGCAGTTCTTC; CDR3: CSAPARAKRYYNEQFF
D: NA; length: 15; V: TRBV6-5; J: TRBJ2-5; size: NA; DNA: TGTGCCAGCAGTTACTCGCCGACAGGTCAAGAGACCCAGTACTTC; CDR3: CASSYSPTGQETQYF
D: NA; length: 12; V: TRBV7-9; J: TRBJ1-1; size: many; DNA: TGTGCCAGCAGCTTCAAGGGGGGGGAAGCTTTCTTT; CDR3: CASSFKGGEAFF
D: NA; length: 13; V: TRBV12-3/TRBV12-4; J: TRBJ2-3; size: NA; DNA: TGTGCCAGCAGTTTGTGGGGGCCAAATACGCAGTATTTT; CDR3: CASSLWGPNTQYF
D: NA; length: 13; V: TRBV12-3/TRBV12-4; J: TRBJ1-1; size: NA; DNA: TGTGCCAGCACCCTAAAGCTGAACACTGAAGCTTTCTTT; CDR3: CASTLKLNTEAFF
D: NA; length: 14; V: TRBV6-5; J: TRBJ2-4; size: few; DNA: TGTGCCAGCAGTTACAACCGAGCGCATACCTTTCAGTACTTC; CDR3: CASSYNRAHTFQYF
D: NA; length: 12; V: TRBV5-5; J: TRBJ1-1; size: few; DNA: TGTGCCAGCAGCTTTGGGGAGACCGAAGCTTTCTTT; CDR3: CASSFGETEAFF
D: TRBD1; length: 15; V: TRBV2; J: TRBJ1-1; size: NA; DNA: TGTGCCAGCAGTGATTTGGGGACAGGGAACACTGAAGCTTTCTTT; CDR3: CASSDLGTGNTEAFF
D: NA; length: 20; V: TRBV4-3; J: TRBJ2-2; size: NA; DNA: TGCGCCAGCAGCCCAGGGAAGACTACCGGCGCCCCTACGAACACCGGGGAGCTGTTTTTT; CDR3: CASSPGKTTGAPTNTGELFF
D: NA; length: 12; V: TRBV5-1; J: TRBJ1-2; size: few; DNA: TGCGCCAGCAGAGAGGGAAGCTATGGCTACACCTTC; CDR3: CASREGSYGYTF
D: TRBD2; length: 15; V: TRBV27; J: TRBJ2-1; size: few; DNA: TGTGCCACCCGAGCGGGAGACTTCTCCTACAATGAGCAGTTCTTC; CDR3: CATRAGDFSYNEQFF
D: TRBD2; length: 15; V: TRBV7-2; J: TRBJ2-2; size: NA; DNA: TGTGCCAGCAGCTTCTCGGGGGGGCTTGGCGGGGAGCTGTTTTTT; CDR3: CASSFSGGLGGELFF
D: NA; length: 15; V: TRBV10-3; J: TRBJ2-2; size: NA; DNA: TGTGCCATCAGAGGGACCGAGGCGAACACCGGGGAGCTGTTTTTT; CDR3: CAIRGTEANTGELFF
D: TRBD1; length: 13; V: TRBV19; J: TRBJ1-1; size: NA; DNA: TGTGCCAGTAGTGCATCACAGGGGATTGAAGCTTTCTTT; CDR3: CASSASQGIEAFF
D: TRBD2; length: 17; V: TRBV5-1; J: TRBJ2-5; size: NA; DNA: TGCGCCAGCAGCTTGTTTGCTAGCGGGGGGACCCAAGAGACCCAGTACTTC; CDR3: CASSLFASGGTQETQYF
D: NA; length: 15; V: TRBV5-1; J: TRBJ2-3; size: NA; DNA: TGCGCCACCGCCGGGGGGCGGGCGGGCACAGATACGCAGTATTTT; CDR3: CATAGGRAGTDTQYF
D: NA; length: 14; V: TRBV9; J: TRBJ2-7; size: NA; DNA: TGTGCCAGTGCGGGGCAGCCTTTCTCCTACGAGCAGTACTTC; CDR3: CASAGQPFSYEQYF
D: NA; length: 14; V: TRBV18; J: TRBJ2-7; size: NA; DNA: TGTGCCAGCTCACAATTAACGGACGCGGTCGATATTAAGTTC; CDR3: CASSQLTDAVDIKF
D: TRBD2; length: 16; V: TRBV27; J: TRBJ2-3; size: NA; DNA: TGTGCCAGCTCAAGACTAGCGGGAGTTAGGACAGATACGCAGTATTTT; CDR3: CASSRLAGVRTDTQYF
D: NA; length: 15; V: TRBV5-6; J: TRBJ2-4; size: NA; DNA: TGTGCCAGCAGCCCTGGACTACTAGCCAAAAACATTCAGTACTTC; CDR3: CASSPGLLAKNIQYF
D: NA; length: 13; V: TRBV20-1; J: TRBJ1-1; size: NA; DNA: TGCAGTGCCAAGGGACGGCCGAACACTGAAGCTTTCTTT; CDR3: CSAKGRPNTEAFF
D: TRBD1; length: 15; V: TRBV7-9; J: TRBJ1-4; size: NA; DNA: TGTGCCAGCACCCCAAGGGGGGACAGGGCTGAAAAACTGTTTTTT; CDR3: CASTPRGDRAEKLFF
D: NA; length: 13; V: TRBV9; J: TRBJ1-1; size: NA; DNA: TGTGCCAGCAATAAGGCAGGAAACACTGAAGCTTTCTTT; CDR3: CASNKAGNTEAFF
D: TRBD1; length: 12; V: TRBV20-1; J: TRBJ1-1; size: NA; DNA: TGCAGTGCGGCGGAAGGGGGCCCTGAAGCTTTCTTT; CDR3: CSAAEGGPEAFF
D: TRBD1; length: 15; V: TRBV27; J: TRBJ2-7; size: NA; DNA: TGTGCCAGCAGTACCTACGACAGGGCCCCCTACGAGCAGTACTTC; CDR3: CASSTYDRAPYEQYF
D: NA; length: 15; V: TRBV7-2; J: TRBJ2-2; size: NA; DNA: TGTGCCAGCAGAACCGACGGACTGAACACCGGGGAGCTGTTTTTT; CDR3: CASRTDGLNTGELFF
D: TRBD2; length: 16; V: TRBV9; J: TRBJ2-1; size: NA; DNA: TGTGCCAGCAGCGTTCGACTAGCGGGGAGGTACAATGAGCAGTTCTTC; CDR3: CASSVRLAGRYNEQFF
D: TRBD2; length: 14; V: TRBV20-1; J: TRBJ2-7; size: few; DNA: TGCAGTGCTAGGGGAGGGATAATCGCCTACGAGCAGTACTTC; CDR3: CSARGGIIAYEQYF
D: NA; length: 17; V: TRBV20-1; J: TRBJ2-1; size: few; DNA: TGCAGTGCTGACCAGACGACAGGTTCTAGCTCCTACAATGAGCAGTTCTTC; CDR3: CSADQTTGSSSYNEQFF
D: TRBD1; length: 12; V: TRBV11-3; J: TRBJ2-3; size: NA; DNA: TGTGCCAGCAGCCTTGACAGGGCTACGCAGTATTTT; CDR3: CASSLDRATQYF
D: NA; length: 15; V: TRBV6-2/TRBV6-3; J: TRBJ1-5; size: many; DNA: TGTGCCAGCGCCTGGAGCGGGTATAGCAATCAGCCCCAGCATTTT; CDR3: CASAWSGYSNQPQHF
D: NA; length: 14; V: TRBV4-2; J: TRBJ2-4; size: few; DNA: TGTGCCAGCAGCCAACTCGGACTGCAACAGATTCAGTACTTC; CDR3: CASSQLGLQQIQYF
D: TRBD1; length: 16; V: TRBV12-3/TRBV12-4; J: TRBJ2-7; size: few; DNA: TGTGCCAGCAGTTTTCCCTTTGGGCAGGGGGCTTTAGTGCAGTACTTC; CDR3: CASSFPFGQGALVQYF
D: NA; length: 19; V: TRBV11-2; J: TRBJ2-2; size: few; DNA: TGTGCCAGCGGGCCGGGCAGAACTGGACTACTCGCGAACACCGGGGAGCTGTTTTTT; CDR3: CASGPGRTGLLANTGELFF
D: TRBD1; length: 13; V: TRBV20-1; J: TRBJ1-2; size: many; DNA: TGCAGTGCCACGACAGGGCCCGCGGTTGGCTACACCTTC; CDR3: CSATTGPAVGYTF
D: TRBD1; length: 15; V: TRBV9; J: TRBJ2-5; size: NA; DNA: TGTGCCAGCAGCTGGGCGACAGGGGTTGAAGAGACCCAGTACTTC; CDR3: CASSWATGVEETQYF